This T cell receptor beta chain was observed in a study of cytomegalovirus exposure and HLA in healthy donors (dated by TCRdb to the late 2010s). General notes on the study: An earlier analysis of 550 to 700 of the donors reported roughly 270 Gb of sequence data and 120 million or so unique TCR beta sequences from 150 million to 200 million T cells. A separate validation cohort of about 110 different subjects was used in addition to the roughly 670-subject first cohort. To decide whether each TCR beta V gene segment behaved as functional or pseudogenic, an earlier analysis of some 600 of the donors relied on high-throughput TCR beta sequencing. The number of typed donors differed by locus: about 629-630 for A, B, C, DRB1 and DQB1; roughly 510 for DQA1; approximately 600 for DPA1; and about 450 for DPB1. Class I and class II HLA loci were covered by the typing at four-digit resolution. Every discovery cohort repertoire had been produced on one sequencing platform. Among almost 400 genotyped donors of the cohort, an average of about 240,000 unique TCR beta nucleotide sequences were sequenced per donor, around 20% of them non-productive. The genetic ancestry cluster associated with self-reported Caucasian donors included about 81% of the 300 to 450 genotyped donors. The study aimed to test whether signatures of past pathogen exposure could be identified by cataloging public T cell receptors. To study patterns of TCR occurrence, a later analysis re-analyzed previously published TCR beta repertoires from 650 to 750 donors and added high-resolution HLA genotyping. Using immunosequencing, the study profiled T cell repertoires from fewer than 700 subjects and related those repertoires to cytomegalovirus serostatus. A few DR-DQ haplotypes were treated as single units for association and clustering because of strong linkage in the cohort. Donor age, sex, ethnicity and CMV serostatus were compiled alongside the repertoire data. A later genetic analysis used genome-wide SNP genotypes for about 65% of the roughly 670 donors, treating that subset as a discovery cohort. The later analysis used no new phenotypic data to find candidate immune exposures, relying instead on TCR beta sequences and their occurrence across donors. Roughly 300 gigabases of sequencing data and 70 million to 95 million unique TCR sequences made up an early release that covered approximately 700 HLA-typed donors. The study combined high-throughput TCR immunosequencing, statistical association of individual TCRs with disease status, and machine learning to predict cytomegalovirus infection status. The research as a whole found: The study gave a list of some 150 TCR beta chains associated with cytomegalovirus. A later analysis associated 16,951 TCR beta sequences with specific HLA alleles at a false discovery rate of 0.05. HLA typing was unavailable for some donors at each locus, so association tests used only the typed subset. The classifier was reported to diagnose cytomegalovirus status with high specificity and sensitivity in both the original and validation cohorts. Correlated functional status among segregating V segments might reflect linkage disequilibrium, but an unknown experimental factor could not be ruled out. Across donors, most TCR sequences were observed very rarely, whereas some public TCRs were present in many individuals. The sequencing pipeline was judged likely to have produced a cluster of highly shared sequence variants as a technical artifact. The earlier analysis of fewer than 750 of the donors excluded 15 to 20 rarely observed V segments, including chromosome 9 orphons, because counts were too low. In vitro tests confirmed that a few of the cytomegalovirus-associated TCR beta chains recognize cytomegalovirus antigens. Assigning TCR associations to individual alleles was difficult when HLA alleles, especially DR and DQ, strongly co-occurred. An earlier analysis of around 600 of the donors showed that most TCR beta V segments appeared in productive rearrangements either about 87% or about 30% of the time, which broadly matched IMGT annotations. In a later genetic analysis, fewer N-insertions in productive TCRs were reported among donors in an Asian-associated ancestry cluster than the roughly 700-donor mean. An association between a missense DCLRE1C variant and V-gene and J-gene trimming of TCR beta chains was found in a later genetic analysis and replicated in an independent cohort. Most CMV-associated TCR beta chains appeared to be HLA-restricted in a later analysis, and the HLA associations seemed to be driven largely by CMV exposure. In a later analysis, HLA-associated TCR beta chains were found to be more clonally expanded and to have lower generation probabilities than equally common non-associated chains. Immune exposure information for the cohort was limited to CMV serostatus. According to a later analysis, TCR association rates differed among HLA loci, with DRB1 alleles showing the most associated TCRs and HLA-C alleles showing the fewest. A further reported finding was that TCR beta sequences accurately predicted the HLA-A and HLA-B alleles for most subjects in the first cohort. Because the 87-base-pair reads could not distinguish some IMGT-functional V segments, including TRBV6-2 and TRBV6-3, those segments were excluded. Only TCR beta chains were sequenced in this cohort, and the absence of alpha or paired-chain data limited detectable features. Several of the top co-occurrence clusters appeared to be linked to parvovirus B19, influenza, CMV and Epstein-Barr virus, according to a later analysis. Roughly uniform sequencing depth across donors was assumed in presence/absence analyses, although this assumption may not hold. It was suggested by the authors that the approach could potentially be generalized to other disease states and immunological phenotypes.

The V end loses 1 base and the J end loses 1 base, and a stretch of 7 bases separates them. CDR1 is given as SQVTM and CDR2 as ANQGSEA, both from the germline V gene. Inclusive of the bounding cysteine and phenylalanine, the CDR3 is 13 residues long. The entry retains the CDR3 DNA only, 39 bases that are in frame from base 1. Note on this clone: The antigen it recognizes is unknown. Base qualities are not at hand, and no much larger clone is one base apart.

The library was made by the immunoSEQ multiplex PCR assay. For the multiplex PCR, a mixture combining 60 forward primers for TCR Vbeta segments and 13 reverse primers for TCR Jbeta segments was used. Amplification of the CDR3 region of rearranged TCR beta genes was performed with a multiplex PCR assay on genomic DNA. On the Illumina HiSeq System, the amplified TCR beta libraries were sequenced as 87-base-pair reads. Under the source paper's analysis protocol: In a later analysis, tens of millions of unique TCR beta chains were counted across the 500 to 850 repertoires, and roughly 11 million of these chains were shared by at least two donors. A nearest-neighbor algorithm error-corrected the raw reads and collapsed the reads into unique sequences, merging closely related sequences to remove PCR and sequencing errors. CDR3 sequences were aligned to IMGT reference sequences to assign V, D and J gene segments. For a sequence to be retained, a match of at least six nucleotides to both a V gene segment and a J gene segment was required. Rearrangements were called productive when the CDR3 lacked stop codons and stayed in frame with V and J; all others were non-productive. CDR3 was defined by IMGT convention, running from the second conserved V-encoded cysteine to the conserved J-encoded phenylalanine. In an earlier analysis of around 570 of the donors, sequences lacking an unambiguous match to a single V gene segment were excluded. An earlier analysis of approximately 590 of the donors called V segments functional above 56.7% productive rearrangements and segregating when the between-donor standard deviation exceeded 5%. A statistical classification framework was built for diagnosing cytomegalovirus status from the catalog of TCR beta chain sequences. V and J gene assignment, in a later analysis, came from comparing TCR nucleotide sequences with IMGT/GENE-DB human TR gene sequences. The TCRdist pipeline was used in a later analysis to assign CDR3 sequences and most-parsimonious VDJ recombination scenarios. In a later analysis, every TCR beta chain was defined by the combination of its CDR3 amino acid sequence and its V-gene family, and reads without a unique V-gene family were dropped. In a later analysis, 450 to 600 highly shared, low-generation-probability nucleotide sequences were removed to address suspected cross-contamination and a sequencing artifact. In a later analysis, a clonal expansion index was calculated for each public chain from normalized within-repertoire ranks of inferred template counts. A later analysis computed generation probabilities with a VDJ recombination model fitted to out-of-frame rearrangements, and checked the results against IGoR. In a later analysis, hypergeometric tests were used to score TCR-TCR, TCR-HLA and TCR-CMV co-occurrence, with a repertoire-size bias correction applied to TCR pairs. False discovery rates were estimated in a later analysis by permuting HLA or CMV assignments 20 times. In a later analysis, co-occurring TCRs were grouped with DBSCAN, and TCRdist sequence similarity was added when clustering was performed within HLA-allele-positive subsets. Co-occurrence clustering excluded repertoires with fewer than 30,000 or more than 120,000 public chains, plus five with anomalous nucleotide sharing. TCRdb re-hosts the immuneACCESS table, in-frame sequences only. Its copies lack some clones; in the studies checked, an unresolved V gene accounts for under half of them, and the cause for the rest is not known. V, J and clone size are taken as reported in that table, and D and trimming were inferred from the DNA itself. This sample has 130,000 to 150,000 clones in its table, and 70% to 75% of those were observed once. Approximately 15% of the sample belongs to the ten largest clones.

In total, roughly 670 healthy bone marrow donors made up the cohort. At the time of sampling, every cohort member was nominally healthy, though immune exposures that went unrecorded were likely present. CMV serostatus was recorded as positive for around 300 and negative for about 50% of the 666 cohort members, whereas no CMV serostatus was recorded for the donor in question. A peripheral blood sample was collected from each donor, and TCR beta sequencing was performed on peripheral blood mononuclear cells. Genomic DNA was extracted from the blood cell samples with the Qiagen DNeasy Blood Extraction Kit.

The receptor's source is a human donor in good health. Here the chain combines TRBV29-1 and TRBJ1-1, with no reliable assignment of the D segment. Sample: PBMCs. The encoded CDR3 is CSVEAARNTEAFF. The bases are TGCAGCGTTGAAGCCGCCAGGAACACTGAAGCTTTCTTT.